This TCR beta chain was sequenced in a study of CD8+ T cells in alopecia areata. Looking at the study overall: Those patients who were treated received oral tofacitinib, which was given at 5 to 10 mg twice daily for moderate-to-severe alopecia areata. Findings and limits, study-wide: Patients displayed less clarity in TCR sharing than mice, a finding possibly related to HLA. Since there was just one nonresponder, nobody can yet say how baseline CD8+ expansion ties to response. Resident alphabeta T-cell populations of normal skin are likewise subject to sequencing in scalp samples.

As to this clone: The antigen remains undetermined.

RNA extraction was followed by reverse transcription into cDNA, which acted as the sequencing template. TCRdb's table, derived via immunoSEQ multiplex PCR, lists solely in-frame clones and lacks some. The sample carries 150,000 to 200,000 clones, about 71% recorded once. The germline CDR1 and CDR2 sequences are SGHVS and FNYEAQ. Trimming left V 1 base short and J 2 bases short, with 9 bases between. The CDR3 has 15 residues. Noted treatment: oral pan-JAK inhibitor, 5-10 mg twice daily. This receptor was obtained from a human donor with alopecia areata. Here the sequenced sample was CD4+ T cells sorted from blood, taken at week 4, from a patient treated with tofacitinib. V and J are TRBV7-6 and TRBJ2-4; perhaps TRBD1 as D (5 bases). CDR3 bases: TGTGCCAGCAGCTTAGGGCTGGGGCCCAAAAACATTCAGTACTTC. Translation: CASSLGLGPKNIQYF.